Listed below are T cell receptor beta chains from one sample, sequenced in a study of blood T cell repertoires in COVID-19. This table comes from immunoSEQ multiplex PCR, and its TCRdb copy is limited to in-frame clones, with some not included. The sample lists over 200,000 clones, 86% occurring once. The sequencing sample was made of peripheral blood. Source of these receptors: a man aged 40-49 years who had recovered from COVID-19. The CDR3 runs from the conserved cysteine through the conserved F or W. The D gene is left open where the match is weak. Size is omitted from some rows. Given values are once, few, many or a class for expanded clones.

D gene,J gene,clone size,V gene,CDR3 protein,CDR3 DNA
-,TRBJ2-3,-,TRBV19,CASSNPTPTVFF,TGTGCCAGTAGTAACCCCACTCCGACAGTTTTTTTT
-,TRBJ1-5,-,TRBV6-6,CASSSHSNQPQHF,TGTGCCAGCAGTTCACATAGCAATCAGCCCCAGCATTTT
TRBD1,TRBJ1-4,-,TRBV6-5,CASTRGPGLDEKLFF,TGTGCCAGCACCAGGGGGCCAGGGCTCGATGAAAAACTGTTTTTT
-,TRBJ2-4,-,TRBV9,CASSGGLASNIQYF,TGTGCCAGCAGCGGGGGGCTAGCATCAAACATTCAGTACTTC
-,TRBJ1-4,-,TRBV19,CASSQRRATNEKLFF,TGTGCCAGTAGCCAAAGACGGGCAACTAATGAAAAACTGTTTTTT
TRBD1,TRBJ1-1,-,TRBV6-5,CASRRTGENTEAFF,TGTGCCAGCAGGCGGACAGGCGAGAACACTGAAGCTTTCTTT
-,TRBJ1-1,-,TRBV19,CASSNAGNTEAFF,TGTGCCAGTAGTAATGCGGGGAACACTGAAGCTTTCTTT
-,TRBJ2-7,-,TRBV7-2,CASSLVVSYEQYF,TGTGCCAGCAGCTTAGTAGTCTCCTACGAGCAGTACTTC
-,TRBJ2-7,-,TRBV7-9,CASSEGGGHPVGYEQYF,TGTGCCAGCAGCGAAGGGGGGGGACACCCTGTAGGCTACGAGCAGTACTTC
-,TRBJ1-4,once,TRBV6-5,CASSSDLDNEKLFF,TGTGCCAGCAGTTCGGACTTAGATAATGAAAAACTGTTTTTT
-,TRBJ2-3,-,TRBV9,CASSVLGGEATDTQYF,TGTGCCAGCAGCGTACTTGGAGGGGAGGCCACAGATACGCAGTATTTT
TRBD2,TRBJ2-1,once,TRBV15,CAAATGLAYNEQFF,TGTGCCGCCGCGACGGGACTAGCCTACAATGAGCAGTTCTTC
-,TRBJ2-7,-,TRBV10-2,CASSVFRDEQYF,TGCGCCAGCAGTGTTTTCAGGGACGAGCAGTACTTC
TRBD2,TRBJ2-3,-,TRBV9,CASSVGGSGGTDTQYF,TGTGCCAGCAGCGTAGGTGGTAGCGGGGGGACAGATACGCAGTATTTT
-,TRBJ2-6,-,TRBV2,CASSDLQGSGANVLTF,TGTGCCAGCAGTGACCTCCAGGGCTCTGGGGCCAACGTCCTGACTTTC
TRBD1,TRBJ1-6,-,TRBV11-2,CASSSRQGRSPLHF,TGTGCCAGCAGCTCGCGACAGGGGCGGTCACCCCTCCACTTT
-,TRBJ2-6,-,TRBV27,CAISQVRVASGANVLTF,TGTGCCATCTCGCAAGTGAGGGTTGCATCTGGGGCCAACGTCCTGACTTTC
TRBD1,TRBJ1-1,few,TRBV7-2,CASSVTGMNTEAFF,TGTGCCAGCAGCGTGACAGGGATGAACACTGAAGCTTTCTTT
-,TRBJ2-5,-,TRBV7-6,CASSLKGNSQETQYF,TGTGCCAGCAGCTTAAAAGGCAACAGTCAAGAGACCCAGTACTTC
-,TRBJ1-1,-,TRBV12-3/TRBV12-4,CASSLHTDRAFF,TGTGCCAGCAGCCTACACACAGATAGAGCTTTCTTT
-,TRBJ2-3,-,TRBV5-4,CASSLNRGGDTQYF,TGTGCCAGCAGCTTGAACAGAGGGGGAGATACGCAGTATTTT
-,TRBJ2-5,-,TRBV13,CASSSPVAGQETQYF,TGTGCCAGCAGCTCGCCGGTTGCGGGGCAAGAGACCCAGTACTTC
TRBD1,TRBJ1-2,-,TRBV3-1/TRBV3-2,CASSLTGKHGYTF,TGTGCCAGCAGTCTGACAGGGAAGCATGGCTACACCTTC
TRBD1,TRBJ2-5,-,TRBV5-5,CASSLPTGVETQYF,TGTGCCAGCAGCTTACCAACAGGGGTGGAGACCCAGTACTTC
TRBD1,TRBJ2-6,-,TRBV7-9,CASSWGQVSRSGANVLTF,TGTGCCAGCAGCTGGGGACAGGTTTCCAGATCTGGGGCCAACGTCCTGACTTTC
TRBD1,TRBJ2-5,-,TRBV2,CASTATGPSQYF,TGTGCCAGCACCGCGACAGGGCCTTCTCAGTACTTC
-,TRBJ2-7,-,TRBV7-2,CASRGGGLLYEQYF,TGTGCCAGCAGAGGGGGTGGGCTACTATACGAGCAGTACTTC
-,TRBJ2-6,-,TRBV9,CASSVASRMVPTGANVLTF,TGTGCCAGCAGCGTAGCTAGCAGGATGGTCCCTACTGGGGCCAACGTCCTGACTTTC
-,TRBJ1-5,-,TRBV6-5,CASSRAGLGNQPQHF,TGTGCCAGCAGTCGCGCGGGTTTAGGCAATCAGCCCCAGCATTTT
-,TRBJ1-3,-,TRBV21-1,CASSVGQPSGNTIYF,TGTGCCAGCAGCGTGGGACAACCATCTGGAAACACCATATATTTT
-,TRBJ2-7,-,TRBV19,CASSIGPWASYEQYF,TGTGCCAGTAGTATAGGTCCTTGGGCCTCCTACGAGCAGTACTTC
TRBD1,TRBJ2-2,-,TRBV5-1,CASRTGQESGELFF,TGCGCCAGCAGAACGGGACAGGAAAGCGGGGAGCTGTTTTTT
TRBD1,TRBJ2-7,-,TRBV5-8,CASSRRDRGTPYF,TGTGCCAGCAGCAGGCGCGACAGGGGGACACCGTACTTC
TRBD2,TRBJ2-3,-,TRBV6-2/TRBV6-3,CASSPGSLSGLAGGLTDTQYF,TGTGCCAGCAGCCCCGGGTCGTTATCCGGACTAGCGGGAGGACTGACAGATACGCAGTATTTT
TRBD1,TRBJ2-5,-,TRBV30,CAWRSGTDLYQETQYF,TGTGCCTGGAGATCTGGGACAGATCTATACCAAGAGACCCAGTACTTC
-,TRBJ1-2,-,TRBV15,CATSRDLQEYGYTF,TGTGCCACCAGCAGAGATTTGCAGGAATATGGCTACACCTTC
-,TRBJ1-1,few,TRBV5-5,CASSRAPNTEAFF,TGTGCCAGCAGCCGCGCGCCGAACACTGAAGCTTTCTTT
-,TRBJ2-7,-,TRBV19,CASSPTGLHYEQYF,TGTGCCAGTAGCCCGACAGGACTTCACTACGAGCAGTACTTC
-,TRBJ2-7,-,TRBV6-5,CASRTGLWDEQYF,TGTGCCAGCAGGACAGGTCTTTGGGACGAGCAGTACTTC
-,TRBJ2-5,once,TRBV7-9,CASSLAGAREETQYF,TGTGCCAGCAGCTTAGCAGGGGCCAGGGAAGAGACCCAGTACTTC
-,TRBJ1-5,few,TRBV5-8,CASSLDRPRGQPQHF,TGTGCCAGCAGCTTGGACAGGCCCAGGGGTCAGCCCCAGCATTTT
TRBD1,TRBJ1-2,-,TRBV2,CASSVDRGGDGYTF,TGTGCCAGCAGTGTGGACAGGGGAGGTGATGGCTACACCTTC
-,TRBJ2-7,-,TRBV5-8,CASSSRLGDEQYF,TGTGCCAGCAGCTCCAGGCTAGGGGACGAGCAGTACTTC
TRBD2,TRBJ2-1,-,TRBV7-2,CASSSPGLGSSQSYNEQFF,TGTGCCAGCAGCTCACCGGGACTAGGGTCTAGTCAAAGCTACAATGAGCAGTTCTTC
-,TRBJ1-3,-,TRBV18,CASSPDRGAISGNTIYF,TGTGCCAGCTCACCAGATCGGGGTGCCATCTCTGGAAACACCATATATTTT
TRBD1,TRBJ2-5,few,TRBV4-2,CASSQDPGAGGETQYF,TGTGCCAGCAGCCAAGACCCGGGCGCAGGGGGAGAGACCCAGTACTTC
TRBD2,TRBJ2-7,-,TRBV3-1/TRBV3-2,CASSRAGDGGEQYF,TGTGCCAGCAGCCGCGCCGGGGACGGGGGGGAGCAGTACTTC
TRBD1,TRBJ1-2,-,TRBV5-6,CASNPGQGVYGYTF,TGTGCCAGCAATCCGGGACAGGGGGTCTATGGCTACACCTTC
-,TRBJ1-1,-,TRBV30,CAYTRGLNTEAFF,TGTGCCTATACCCGGGGTTTAAACACTGAAGCTTTCTTT
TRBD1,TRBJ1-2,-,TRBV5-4,CASSRQGVDYGYTF,TGTGCCAGCAGTAGACAGGGGGTCGACTATGGCTACACCTTC
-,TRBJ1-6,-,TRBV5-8,CASSLATVSHSPLHF,TGTGCCAGCAGCTTGGCAACAGTTTCCCATTCACCCCTCCACTTT
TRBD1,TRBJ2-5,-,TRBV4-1,CASSQTDRGGETQYF,TGCGCCAGCAGCCAAACGGACAGGGGAGGAGAGACCCAGTACTTC